One and the same sample provided the 13 T cell receptor beta chains below, sequenced in a study of blood T cell repertoires in COVID-19. Libraries were prepared by immunoSEQ multiplex PCR; TCRdb keeps only in-frame clonotypes and omits some of them. The table includes around 500,000 clones, more than 75% detected once. The sequencing sample was made of PBMCs or T cells enriched from blood (not recorded which). The receptors come from a woman aged 40 to 50 who had recovered from COVID-19.

V usage is TRBV7-9 and J usage is TRBJ1-2; a weak D match, TRBD1 (6 bases). CDR1 SEHNR and CDR2 FQNEAQ come from the germline V gene (reference sequence). The CDR3 spans 15 residues. V was cut by 4 bases and J by 2 bases, with 14 bases left in between. The CDR3 coding sequence is TGTGCCAGCAGCTCCAGCGAGACAGGCAACTATGGCTACACCTTC. It yields the protein CASSSSETGNYGYTF.

V and J are TRBV3-1 (or the pseudogene TRBV3-2) and TRBJ1-1; D might be TRBD1 (5 bases). This CDR3 has 14 amino acids. V was cut by 1 base and J by 1 base, with 7 bases left in between. Germline V gene data show CDR1 as LGHDT and CDR2 as YNNKEL (reference sequence). The CDR3 here is CASSQGGQNTEAFF. The CDR3 region has the DNA TGTGCCAGCAGCCAAGGGGGCCAGAACACTGAAGCTTTCTTT.

The V and J genes are TRBV7-2 and TRBJ2-5, with D possibly matching TRBD2 (5 bases). This CDR3 contains 14 residues. Trimming pared 5 bases from V and 5 bases from J, leaving 15 bases between. CDR1 and CDR2 from the germline V gene are SGHTA and FQGNSA. DNA for the CDR3: TGTGCCAGCAGCCCTGCGGAGCGGTGGGAGACCCAGTACTTC. It specifies CASSPAERWETQYF.

V and J are TRBV30 and TRBJ2-1, with TRBD2 matching 14 bases. Germline trimming cut 3 bases from V and 4 bases from J; bases unmatched to any gene: 8. The CDR3 is made up of 17 amino acids. The germline V gene encodes CDR1 GTSNPN and CDR2 SVGIG (reference sequence). CDR3 coding DNA: TGTGCCTGGAGGCCACGGACTAGCGGGAGGTCGTACAATGAGCAGTTCTTC. It specifies CAWRPRTSGRSYNEQFF.

The CDR3 region is CASSYPGQVLNQPQHF. CDR3 sequence (DNA): TGTGCCAGCAGTTACCCGGGACAGGTACTCAATCAGCCCCAGCATTTT. This chain joins TRBV6-2 or TRBV6-3 and TRBJ1-5, with TRBD1 matching 8 bases. The junction had 6 bases not matched to a gene; V was cut back by 2 bases and J by 3 bases. Germline assignment: CDR1 MNHEY and CDR2 SVGEGT. This CDR3 spans 16 amino acids.

The chain links TRBV5-1 to TRBJ2-3, with D perhaps matching TRBD2 (5 bases). The germline V and J ends were trimmed by 5 bases and 8 bases, with 18 bases remaining between them. The CDR3 loop spans 14 amino acids. Germline lookup yields CDR1 SGHRS and CDR2 YFSETQ. CDR3 DNA: TGCGCCAGCAGTGTGGGAGCGAACCCCGGTACGCAGTATTTT. Amino acid sequence: CASSVGANPGTQYF. The complete variable domain, with remaining parts taken from reference TRBV5-1 and TRBJ2-3, reads KAGVTQTPRYLIKTRGQQVTLSCSPISGHRSVSWYQQTPGQGLQFLFEYFSETQRNKGNFPGRFSGRQFSNSRSEMNVSTLELGDSALYLCASSVGANPGTQYFGPGTRLTVL.

This chain joins TRBV11-1 and TRBJ2-7, with TRBD2 matching over 12 bases. Trimming at V came to 5 bases and at J to 3 bases, leaving 5 bases not matched to a gene. Germline-derived CDR1 and CDR2 are SGHAT and FQDESV (reference sequence). The CDR3 sequence is 15 residues long. In DNA form, the CDR3 reads TGTGCCAGCAGCCTGACTAGCGGGAGTCTCTACGAGCAGTACTTC. Its translation: CASSLTSGSLYEQYF.

The chain combines TRBV6-1 with TRBJ1-1; D is perhaps TRBD1 (5 bases). V dropped 2 bases and J dropped 1 base, with 11 bases sitting between them. This CDR3 is built from 15 residues. Per germline, CDR1 MNHNS and CDR2 SASEGT. CDR3 sequence reads: CASSEKQGRNTEAFF. The CDR3 nucleotides are TGTGCCAGCAGTGAAAAGCAGGGAAGGAACACTGAAGCTTTCTTT.

The rearrangement links TRBV5-5 to TRBJ1-3, with 10 bases fitting TRBD1. There are 16 residues in the CDR3. Germline lookup yields CDR1 SGHKS and CDR2 YYEKEE (reference sequence). With 3 bases clipped from V and 4 bases from J, the junction kept 7 bases outside the gene matches. The CDR3 spells CASSSLAGQGGNTIYF. DNA for the CDR3: TGTGCCAGCAGCTCCCTGGCGGGACAGGGGGGAAACACCATATATTTT.

This rearrangement joins TRBV28 to TRBJ2-3; 13 nucleotides match TRBD2. The length of the CDR3 is 21 residues. Germline V CDR1 and CDR2: MDHEN, SYDVKM. V was pared by 5 bases and J by 1 base, with 18 bases of the junction left unmatched. CDR3 sequence reads: CASSIRTSGSTWSGGTDTQYF. As DNA, the CDR3 is TGTGCCAGCAGTATCAGGACTAGCGGGAGCACCTGGTCTGGGGGCACAGATACGCAGTATTTT.

The rearrangement joins TRBV19 to TRBJ1-1; D not certain. Germline V gene data show CDR1 as LNHDA and CDR2 as SQIVND (reference sequence). This CDR3 is built from 16 residues. Trimming pared 7 bases from V and 3 bases from J, leaving 21 bases between. The CDR3 DNA is TGTGCCAGTACCCCCATAGTGGCGGAGAGGCACACTGAAGCTTTCTTT. This translates into CASTPIVAERHTEAFF.

The table lists this clone with a count of one. CDR3 DNA sequence: TGTGCCAGCAGCTCTGGGACAGGGGGAGTCTCTGGAAACACCATATATTTT. Its translation is CASSSGTGGVSGNTIYF. This rearrangement joins TRBV7-9 to TRBJ1-3; 11 bases are shared with TRBD1. The V and J ends lost 4 bases and 0 bases, in that order; junction bases with no gene match: 5. Germline assignment: CDR1 SEHNR and CDR2 FQNEAQ (reference sequence). CDR3 size: 17 residues.

The gene calls are TRBV25-1 and TRBJ2-5; the D is unclear. Germline loops: CDR1 MGHDK, CDR2 SYGVNS. This CDR3 has 12 residues. The ends were cut back, 2 bases at V and 5 bases at J, with 6 bases in the middle. The DNA for the CDR3 is TGTGCCAGCAGTGAAACGCGGGAGACCCAGTACTTC. It codes for CASSETRETQYF.